Each of the 13 T cell receptor beta chains below was sequenced from the same sample in a study of blood T cell repertoires in COVID-19. Sequencing was performed with immunoSEQ multiplex PCR; in TCRdb, only in-frame clones are kept and a portion is missing. This table has about 300,000 clones, approximately 86% appearing once. The sequenced sample was peripheral blood. The receptor source for this set is a man between 70 and 80 years old with acute or convalescent COVID-19.

The chain employs TRBV5-5 and TRBJ2-1; D remains unclear. The CDR3 contains 13 residues. CDR1 SGHKS and CDR2 YYEKEE come from the germline V gene (reference sequence). With 1 base removed from V and 5 bases from J, the gap between germline ends came to 7 bases. The CDR3 region has the DNA TGTGCCAGCAGCTTGCTGACAAACAATGAGCAGTTCTTC. Translation gives CASSLLTNNEQFF.

This clone has a handful of counts. The V call is TRBV9, the J call TRBJ1-2, with D hard to call. This CDR3 region has 13 residues. The germline V gene encodes CDR1 SGDLS and CDR2 YYNGEE. Trimming pared 0 bases from V and 5 bases from J, leaving 8 bases between. CDR3 bases: TGTGCCAGCAGCGTAGTCTCAGGTTATGGCTACACCTTC. Protein sequence: CASSVVSGYGYTF.

The V and J genes are TRBV5-1 and TRBJ2-3, with D perhaps TRBD1 (5 bases). The CDR3 is 15 amino acids. Trimming left V 2 bases short and J 1 base short, with 11 bases between. Germline lookup yields CDR1 SGHRS and CDR2 YFSETQ. The CDR3 sequence: CASSFEGAGTDTQYF. The DNA for the CDR3 is TGCGCCAGCAGCTTTGAAGGGGCTGGCACAGATACGCAGTATTTT.

The V gene is TRBV4-2, the J gene TRBJ1-6, with 7 bases fitting TRBD1. With V trimmed by 0 bases and J by 5 bases, 1 base remained unmatched. Germline CDR1 LGHNA, CDR2 YNFKEQ. This CDR3 contains 15 residues. The CDR3 nucleotides read TGTGCCAGCAGCCAAGATGGGACAGATAATTCACCCCTCCACTTT. Its protein product is CASSQDGTDNSPLHF.

This clone was seen only once. The chain employs TRBV7-2 and TRBJ1-4; D is possibly TRBD1 (5 bases). Germline CDR1 reads SGHTA; CDR2 reads FQGNSA. CDR3 length equals 15 residues. The V end lost 3 bases, the J end lost 2 bases, and 10 bases lay between the germline ends. This CDR3 is CASSFQGFTNEKLFF. Here the CDR3 DNA reads TGTGCCAGCAGCTTCCAGGGATTTACTAATGAAAAACTGTTTTTT.

This chain links TRBV29-1 with TRBJ1-5; a possible D gene is TRBD1 (5 bases). The ends were cut back, 0 bases at V and 0 bases at J, with 9 bases in the middle. Germline V lookup: CDR1 SQVTM, CDR2 ANQGSEA. This CDR3 spans 15 amino acids. CDR3 DNA: TGCAGCGTTGAAGAGGCAGGGAATAGCAATCAGCCCCAGCATTTT. Amino acids: CSVEEAGNSNQPQHF.

The chain uses TRBV10-3 and TRBJ2-5; the D gene is possibly TRBD2 (5 bases). The length of the CDR3 is 14 residues. CDR1 ENHRY and CDR2 SYGVKD come from the germline V gene. V lost 2 bases, J lost 3 bases, and 10 bases lay in between. CDR3 DNA: TGTGCCATCAGTGAGACCGGGAATAAAGAGACCCAGTACTTC. Protein: CAISETGNKETQYF.

This chain joins TRBV18 and TRBJ1-3, with 7 bases matching TRBD1. V shed 4 bases and J 1 base; nucleotides not matched to a gene: 4. CDR1 KGHSH and CDR2 LQKENI come from the germline V gene. This CDR3 is built from 15 residues. The CDR3 DNA sequence: TGTGCCAGCTCACTATCGACAGGGTCTGGAAACACCATATATTTT. Its protein is CASSLSTGSGNTIYF.

This chain joins TRBV5-1 and TRBJ1-6; the D gene is possibly TRBD1 (6 bases). This CDR3 comprises 13 residues. Looked up from germline, CDR1 is SGHRS and CDR2 is YFSETQ. The V gene lost 6 bases and the J gene lost 8 bases, with 12 bases spanning the gap. CDR3 in amino acids: CASTEQGYSPLHF. Here the CDR3 DNA reads TGCGCCAGCACTGAACAGGGTTATTCACCCCTCCACTTT.

This rearrangement joins TRBV28 to TRBJ1-2, with 7 bases aligning to TRBD1. Per germline, CDR1 MDHEN and CDR2 SYDVKM. V trimming: 2 bases; J trimming: 4 bases; junction bases outside the gene matches: 7. The length of the CDR3 is 15 residues. The CDR3 reads CASSLPGTDLYGYTF. The CDR3 DNA reads as TGTGCCAGCAGTTTACCCGGGACAGACCTCTATGGCTACACCTTC.

The chain couples TRBV5-6 to TRBJ2-2, with no clear D. V lost 2 bases and J 4 bases, leaving 21 bases between the germline ends. The CDR3 runs to 18 residues. Per germline, CDR1 SGHDT and CDR2 YYEEEE. The CDR3 here is CASSFGRRGNLGTGELFF. CDR3 DNA: TGTGCCAGCAGCTTCGGCAGGCGTGGAAACCTGGGCACCGGGGAGCTGTTTTTT.

V gene TRBV4-2 combines with J gene TRBJ2-7; 10 bases align to TRBD1. Germline CDR1 reads LGHNA; CDR2 reads YNFKEQ. Losses at the gene ends were 4 bases for V and 6 bases for J; bases not matched to a gene: 9. The CDR3 consists of 15 residues. The CDR3 is CASSPTRQGAGEQYF. DNA for the CDR3: TGTGCCAGCAGCCCCACCAGACAGGGGGCGGGCGAGCAGTACTTC.

In nucleotides, the CDR3 is TGCGCCAGCAGCCCGGGACTAGCGGGCCTCAATGAGCAGTTCTTC. This encodes CASSPGLAGLNEQFF. The chain combines TRBV5-1 with TRBJ2-1; 12 bases map to TRBD2. The junction had 5 bases not matched to a gene; V was cut back by 4 bases and J by 6 bases. The germline V gene encodes CDR1 SGHRS and CDR2 YFSETQ. The CDR3 sequence is 15 residues long.